This TCR beta chain was found in a study of monozygotic twins with inflammatory bowel disease. The CDR3 contains 15 residues. CDR1 is SGHRS, CDR2 YFSETQ, per germline. With the 5' RACE reads reprocessed, TCRdb shows one record per CDR3 protein and no DNA. Its table records around 410,000 distinct CDR3 sequences. The receptor was isolated from a human donor with ulcerative colitis or Crohn's disease, or a healthy co-twin of an affected twin (not recorded which). Sequencing was carried out using blood. The rearrangement uses TRBV5-1 and TRBJ1-3; TCRdb returns TRBD1, unconfirmable since there is no DNA. CDR3: CASSDFRGPGNTIYF.